The next 14 T cell receptor beta chains were all read from a single sample in a study of control samples from healthy donors and cancer patients. Libraries were prepared by immunoSEQ multiplex PCR; TCRdb keeps only in-frame clonotypes and omits some of them. The sample carries some 130,000 clones, 80% to 95% recorded once. Material: blood. These receptors all stem from a man aged 35-49 years in good health.

This chain links TRBV3-1 (or the pseudogene TRBV3-2) with TRBJ1-6; no reliable D call. The ends were cut back, 6 bases at V and 10 bases at J, with 13 bases in the middle. The CDR3 has 13 residues. The germline V gene encodes CDR1 LGHDT and CDR2 YNNKEL (reference sequence). The DNA for the CDR3 is TGTGCCAGCAGTCAAAGTCAAGGGTCACCCCTCCACTTT. It specifies CASSQSQGSPLHF.

The chain links TRBV6-6 to TRBJ1-6; 10 nucleotides match TRBD1. Trimming took 5 bases from V and 7 from J; bases not matched to a gene: 2. CDR1 MNHNY and CDR2 SVGAGI come from the germline V gene (reference sequence). This CDR3 is built from 14 residues. In DNA form, the CDR3 reads TGTGCCAGCAGTCGGACAGGGGGAAATTCACCCCTCCACTTT. Translated, it gives CASSRTGGNSPLHF.

The rearrangement joins TRBV10-1 to TRBJ1-5; D is undetermined. CDR1 is WNHNN, CDR2 SYGVQD, per germline (reference sequence). The CDR3 sequence is 13 residues long. V was trimmed by 0 bases and J by 4 bases, leaving 4 bases between them. For the CDR3, the DNA is TGCGCCAGCAGTGAGTCGGGGAATCAGCCCCAGCATTTT. Protein product: CASSESGNQPQHF.

This sequence joins TRBV4-1 and TRBJ1-2, with 7 bases matching TRBD1. Germline CDR1 and CDR2: MGHRA and YSYEKL. V dropped 4 bases and J dropped 2; count of bases not matched to a gene: 7. The CDR3 totals 15 residues. DNA of the CDR3: TGCGCCAGCAGCCCGAGGGACAGAGAAAACTATGGCTACACCTTC. It is translated as CASSPRDRENYGYTF.

The chain is built from TRBV6-5 and TRBJ1-2; D is perhaps TRBD1 (5 bases). The V gene's germline CDR1 is MNHEY and CDR2 SVGAGI. Trimming took off 6 bases at V and 2 bases at J, with 10 bases between the two ends. The CDR3 has 13 amino acids. CDR3 DNA: TGTGCCAGCAGGCCAGGACAAAACTATGGCTACACCTTC. This translates into CASRPGQNYGYTF.

The CDR3 loop is CASSLRREGYTF. The CDR3 nucleotides read TGTGCCAGCAGTTTACGGCGGGAAGGCTACACCTTC. The gene calls are TRBV12-3 or TRBV12-4 and TRBJ1-2; D is undetermined. The CDR3 is 12 residues long. V was clipped by 2 bases and J by 8 bases, with 9 bases between them.

This rearrangement joins TRBV5-1 to TRBJ1-4; 10 bases are a match to TRBD1. Losses at the gene ends were 5 bases for V and 10 bases for J; bases not matched to a gene: 8. CDR1 and CDR2 from the germline V gene are SGHRS and YFSETQ. This CDR3 contains 14 residues. The CDR3 bases are TGCGCCAGCAGGAAAGACAGGGGGCAAGGAAAACTGTTTTTT. It encodes CASRKDRGQGKLFF.

Regarding this clone: Other DNA sequences of this sample code for an identical CDR3. The chain couples TRBV5-6 to TRBJ2-7; no definite D call. The CDR3 is 13 amino acids. Per germline, CDR1 SGHDT and CDR2 YYEEEE. The V end lost 3 bases, the J end lost 2 bases, and 9 bases lay between the germline ends. The CDR3 nucleotides read TGTGCCAGCAGCTCTGGCACTCCCTACGAGCAGTACTTC. Translated, it gives CASSSGTPYEQYF.

V and J are TRBV28 and TRBJ2-7, with D perhaps given as TRBD1 or TRBD2 (5 bases each). The CDR3 extends over 14 amino acids. V shed 7 bases and J shed 0 bases, with 13 bases lying between them. Germline lookup yields CDR1 MDHEN and CDR2 SYDVKM. The CDR3 nucleotides read TGTGCCAGCACTCGGGGCGGGTCCTCCTACGAGCAGTACTTC. This sequence encodes CASTRGGSSYEQYF.

V and J are TRBV5-1 and TRBJ1-1; TRBD1 is a possible D gene (6 bases). This CDR3 contains 15 residues. Germline values: CDR1 SGHRS, CDR2 YFSETQ. The V gene lost 2 bases and the J gene lost 4 bases, with 15 bases spanning the gap. CDR3 nucleotides: TGCGCCAGCAGCTTCCGGGGGGGCGTGGGCACTGAAGCTTTCTTT. It is translated as CASSFRGGVGTEAFF.

The chain is built from TRBV28 and TRBJ1-1, with 8 positions matching TRBD1. V lost 3 bases to trimming and J lost 6 bases; unmatched junction nucleotides: 3. The CDR3 consists of 13 residues. Germline CDR1 MDHEN, CDR2 SYDVKM. CDR3 in amino acids: CASSFLQGAEAFF. The CDR3 region has the DNA TGTGCCAGCAGTTTTCTACAGGGGGCTGAAGCTTTCTTT.

The count of this clone is one. The chain has TRBV6-1 and TRBJ1-2; weak D call: TRBD1 (6 bases). Germline V gene data show CDR1 as MNHNS and CDR2 as SASEGT. The CDR3 extends over 14 amino acids. Trimming removed 0 bases from V and 4 bases from J, with 9 bases in between. In nucleotides, the CDR3 is TGTGCCAGCAGTGAAGCCCCGACAGGCTATGGCTACACCTTC. Translated, it gives CASSEAPTGYGYTF.

This chain uses TRBV14 with TRBJ1-6, with unresolved D. The CDR3 is 15 residues long. Germline CDR1 reads SGHDN; CDR2 reads FVKESK. V was cut by 1 base and J by 7 bases, with 11 bases left in between. This CDR3 reads CASSQGRAPNSPLHF. CDR3 coding DNA: TGTGCCAGCAGCCAAGGAAGAGCCCCGAATTCACCCCTCCACTTT. Full variable domain (remainder filled in from reference TRBV14 and TRBJ1-6): EAGVTQFPSHSVIEKGQTVTLRCDPISGHDNLYWYRRVMGKEIKFLLHFVKESKQDESGMPNNRFLAERTGGTYSTLKVQPAELEDSGVYFCASSQGRAPNSPLHFGNGTRLTVT.

The chain is built from TRBV27 and TRBJ1-1; D not certain. From germline, CDR1 is MNHEY and CDR2 SMNVEV (reference sequence). The ends were cut back, 5 bases at V and 1 base at J, with 8 bases in the middle. The CDR3 length is 13 residues. CDR3 DNA sequence: TGTGCCAGCAGTATCAACAGGAACACTGAAGCTTTCTTT. Translation gives CASSINRNTEAFF.